A selection of T cell receptor beta chains follows, all from one sample in a study of low-dose radiotherapy and immunotherapy resistance in tumors. TCRdb reprocessed the reads with MiXCR, giving one entry per CDR3 protein. Of some 45,000 distinct CDR3 sequences listed, around 11% are singletons. The source material was PBMCs, sampled before treatment. These receptors were collected from a female donor with ovarian cancer. The CDR3 runs from the conserved cysteine through the conserved F or W. The order of the fields is V gene, D gene, clone size, J gene, CDR3 protein, CDR3 DNA. A D gene is named only where the DNA matches it firmly. Clone size is given for some rows only: seen once, a few or many times, or a class if the clone is expanded.

TRBV12-3/TRBV12-4,TRBD2,many,TRBJ2-7,CASSFRLAGGPRSYEQYF,TGTGCCAGCAGTTTCAGACTAGCGGGAGGACCGCGCTCCTACGAGCAGTACTTC
TRBV20-1,-,many,TRBJ2-5,CSAVGRGQETQYF,TGCAGTGCCGTCGGTAGGGGCCAAGAGACCCAGTACTTC
TRBV3-1,TRBD1,many,TRBJ1-5,CASSQATGSNQPQHF,TGTGCCAGCAGCCAGGCGACAGGGTCGAATCAGCCCCAGCATTTT
TRBV14,-,many,TRBJ2-1,CASSQGDGSKFF,TGTGCCAGCAGCCAAGGAGATGGATCGAAGTTCTTC
TRBV18,TRBD1,many,TRBJ1-4,CASSPRGPDGEKLFF,TGTGCCAGCTCCCCCAGGGGGCCTGACGGTGAAAAACTGTTTTTT
TRBV28,-,many,TRBJ2-7,CASSLIQGGNDEQYF,TGTGCCAGCAGTTTGATACAGGGCGGTAACGACGAGCAGTACTTC
TRBV20-1,-,many,TRBJ2-7,CSARVAGQFGEQYF,TGCAGTGCTAGAGTTGCGGGACAGTTCGGCGAGCAGTACTTC
TRBV5-1,TRBD2,many,TRBJ2-7,CASSLWGSSGYIYEQYF,TGCGCCAGCAGCTTGTGGGGATCTAGCGGTTATATCTACGAGCAGTACTTC
TRBV28,-,-,TRBJ2-7,CASSLAPGLRPYEQYF,TGTGCCAGCAGCTTGGCCCCGGGATTGAGGCCCTACGAGCAGTACTTC
TRBV5-4,TRBD2,many,TRBJ2-2,CASSLGLAGETGELFF,TGTGCCAGCAGCTTGGGACTAGCGGGGGAAACCGGGGAGCTGTTTTTT
TRBV6-6,-,many,TRBJ1-2,CASNPDTNQGYTF,TGTGCCAGCAACCCCGACACCAACCAAGGCTACACCTTC
TRBV18,-,many,TRBJ1-6,CASSPPRTGAGGNSPLHF,TGTGCCAGCTCACCACCGAGGACGGGGGCGGGTGGAAATTCACCCCTCCACTTT
TRBV25-1,TRBD1,many,TRBJ1-2,CASSEDRAGYTF,TGTGCCAGCAGTGAAGACAGGGCTGGCTACACCTTC
TRBV27,-,many,TRBJ2-5,CASSFFAGVAQETQYF,TGTGCCAGCAGTTTTTTCGCCGGGGTAGCCCAAGAGACCCAGTACTTC
TRBV28,TRBD2,many,TRBJ2-1,CASSSPTWTSGGYNEQFF,TGTGCCAGCAGTTCCCCTACTTGGACTAGCGGAGGGTACAATGAGCAGTTCTTC
TRBV6-1,TRBD1,-,TRBJ1-2,CASRSGGPGYTF,TGTGCCAGCAGGTCAGGGGGCCCTGGCTACACCTTC
TRBV5-4,-,many,TRBJ2-1,CASSSRANEQFF,TGTGCCAGCAGCTCCAGGGCCAATGAGCAGTTCTTC
TRBV20-1,-,many,TRBJ1-5,CSARASGTKNQPQHF,TGCAGTGCTAGAGCCTCCGGGACAAAAAATCAGCCCCAGCATTTT
TRBV5-6,TRBD1,many,TRBJ2-1,CASSLGQGNEQFF,TGTGCCAGCAGCTTGGGACAGGGAAATGAGCAGTTCTTC
TRBV10-3,-,few,TRBJ2-7,CAIRNGTGGSEQYF,TGTGCCATCAGGAACGGGACGGGCGGATCCGAGCAGTACTTC
TRBV20-1,-,-,TRBJ2-5,CSARAPPNQETQYF,TGCAGTGCTAGAGCCCCACCCAACCAAGAGACCCAGTACTTC
TRBV6-2/TRBV6-3,TRBD2,many,TRBJ2-7,CASSYSHGGSYEQYF,TGTGCCAGCAGTTACTCCCACGGGGGGTCCTACGAGCAGTACTTC
TRBV3-1,-,many,TRBJ1-1,CASSQTAPNTEAFF,TGTGCCAGCAGTCAAACAGCCCCGAACACTGAAGCTTTCTTT
TRBV29-1,TRBD1,-,TRBJ2-7,CSVTTGVYEQYF,TGCAGCGTCACTACAGGGGTCTACGAGCAGTACTTC
TRBV5-1,TRBD2,once,TRBJ2-1,CASSLEWTSGPYNEQFF,TGCGCCAGCAGCTTGGAATGGACTAGCGGTCCGTACAATGAGCAGTTCTTC
TRBV28,TRBD1,many,TRBJ2-1,CASSLGWAGGISYNEQFF,TGTGCCAGCAGTTTAGGATGGGCAGGGGGCATCTCCTACAATGAGCAGTTCTTC